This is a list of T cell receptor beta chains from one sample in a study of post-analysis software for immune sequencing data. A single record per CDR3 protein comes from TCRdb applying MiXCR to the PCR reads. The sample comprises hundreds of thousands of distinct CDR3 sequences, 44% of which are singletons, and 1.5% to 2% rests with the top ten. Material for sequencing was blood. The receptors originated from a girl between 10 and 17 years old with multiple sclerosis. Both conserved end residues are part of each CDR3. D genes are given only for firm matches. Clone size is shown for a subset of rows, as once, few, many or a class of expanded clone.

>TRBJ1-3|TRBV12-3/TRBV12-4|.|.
TGTGCCAGCAGCCAAGAGACAGGCTACTCTGGAAACACCATATATTTT
CASSQETGYSGNTIYF
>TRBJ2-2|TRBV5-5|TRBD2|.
TGTGCCAGCAGCCCGGGACTAGCGGGAAGAGGCACCGGGGAGCTGTTTTTT
CASSPGLAGRGTGELFF
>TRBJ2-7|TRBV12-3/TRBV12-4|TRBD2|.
TGTGCCAGCCTAGCGGGAGGGGAGGACGAGCAGTACTTC
CASLAGGEDEQYF
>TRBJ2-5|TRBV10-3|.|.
TGTGCCATCGCCAAGGAAGAGACCCAGTACTTC
CAIAKEETQYF
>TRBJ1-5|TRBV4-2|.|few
TGTGCCAGCAGCCCCCGTCGCCTAGGGGGCAATCAGCCCCAGCATTTT
CASSPRRLGGNQPQHF
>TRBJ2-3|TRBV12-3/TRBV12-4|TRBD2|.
TGTGCCAGCAGATATAGCGGGACCACAGATACGCAGTATTTT
CASRYSGTTDTQYF
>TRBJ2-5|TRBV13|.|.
TGTGTCAGCAGCGACCCGGGGATGGAGACCCAGTACTTC
CVSSDPGMETQYF
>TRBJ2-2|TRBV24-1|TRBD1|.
TGTGCCGCCAGTGAGCCTCCGGGACAGGGGCGGACCGGGGAGCTGTTTTTT
CAASEPPGQGRTGELFF
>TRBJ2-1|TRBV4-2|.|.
TGTGCCAGCAGCCAACTGGCGGGGGCGACGGGCAATGAGCAGTTCTTC
CASSQLAGATGNEQFF
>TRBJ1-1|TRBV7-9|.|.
TGTGCCAGCAGCTTGGGGACAACGAGAGCCACTGAAGCTTTCTTT
CASSLGTTRATEAFF
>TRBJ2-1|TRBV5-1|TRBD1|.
TGCGCCAGCAGCAAGATGGGACAGGGGAACAATGAGCAGTTCTTC
CASSKMGQGNNEQFF
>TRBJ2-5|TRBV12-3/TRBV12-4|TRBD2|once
TGTGCCAGCAGATTAGTGGGGGGGATCCAAGAGACCCAGTACTTC
CASRLVGGIQETQYF
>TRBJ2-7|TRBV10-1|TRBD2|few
TGCGCCAGCAGTGAGTCGGACGGGAGGGCCTACGAGCAGTACTTC
CASSESDGRAYEQYF
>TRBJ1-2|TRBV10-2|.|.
TGCGCCAGCAGTGAGACCCGGGCCTATGGCTACACCTTC
CASSETRAYGYTF
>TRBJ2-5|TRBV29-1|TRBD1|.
TGCAGCGGACAGGGGCAGGGGGAGACCCAGTACTTC
CSGQGQGETQYF
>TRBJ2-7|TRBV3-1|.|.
TGTGCCAGCACACCGGGCTGGGGCGGGGGCCTCTACGAGCAGTACTTC
CASTPGWGGGLYEQYF
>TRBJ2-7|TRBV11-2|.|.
TGTGCCAGCAGCTTAGTCTGGGGTTTCTACGAGCAGTACTTC
CASSLVWGFYEQYF
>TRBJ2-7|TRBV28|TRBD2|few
TGTGCCAGCAGCTTTGCTAGCGGGAGTTACGAGCAGTACTTC
CASSFASGSYEQYF
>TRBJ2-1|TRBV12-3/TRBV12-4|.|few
TGTGCCAGCAGTTTCCTGGCGGGACCTTTTGCTGAGCAGTTCTTC
CASSFLAGPFAEQFF
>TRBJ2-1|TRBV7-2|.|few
TGTGCCAGCAGCTTAGGTTTATGGAATGAGCAGTTCTTC
CASSLGLWNEQFF
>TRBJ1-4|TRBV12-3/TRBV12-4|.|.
TGTGCCAGCAGTTTAATGGGGAAACTGTTTTTT
CASSLMGKLFF
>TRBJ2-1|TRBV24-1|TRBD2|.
TGTGCCACCAGTGACCTACCTAGCGGGAGGGCCGCCGAGCAGTTCTTC
CATSDLPSGRAAEQFF
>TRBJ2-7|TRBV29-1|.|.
TGCAGCGTTGTGTGGGACTACGAGCAGTACTTC
CSVVWDYEQYF
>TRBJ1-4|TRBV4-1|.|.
TGCGCCAGCAGCCAAGAGCGGTATGGCGAAAAACTGTTTTTT
CASSQERYGEKLFF
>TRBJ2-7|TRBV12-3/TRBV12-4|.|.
TGTGCCAGCACCCCGGGACGGTTCTACGAGCAGTACTTC
CASTPGRFYEQYF
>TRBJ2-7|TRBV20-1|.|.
TGCAGTGCTAGAGACGACAGCTCCTACGAGCAGTACTTC
CSARDDSSYEQYF
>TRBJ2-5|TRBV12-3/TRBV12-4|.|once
TGTGCCAGCAGTTCCCCGGGACCCGCCAGAGAGACCCAGTACTTC
CASSSPGPARETQYF
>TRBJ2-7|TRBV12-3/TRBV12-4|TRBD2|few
TGTGCCAGCAGTCCCGGGACTAGATCCTACGAGCAGTACTTC
CASSPGTRSYEQYF
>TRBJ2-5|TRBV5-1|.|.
TGCGCCAGCAGCTTGGCCCTGGTAGAGACCCAGTACTTC
CASSLALVETQYF
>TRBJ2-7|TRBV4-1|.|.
TGCGCCAGCAGCTCTACCGGGGCGATGACGGGCGAGCAGTACTTC
CASSSTGAMTGEQYF
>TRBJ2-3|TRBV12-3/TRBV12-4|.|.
TGTGCCAGCAGCTTGGGGAAAAATACGCAGTATTTT
CASSLGKNTQYF
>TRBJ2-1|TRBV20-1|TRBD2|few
TGCAGTGCAGGACTAGCGGGGTTTCGAGATGAGCAGTTCTTC
CSAGLAGFRDEQFF
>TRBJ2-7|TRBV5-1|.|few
TGCGCCAGCAGCTTGGGAAACAGACCCTACGAGCAGTACTTC
CASSLGNRPYEQYF
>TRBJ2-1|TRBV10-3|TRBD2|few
TGTGCCATCAGTCCACTAGCGGGAGGGAGAAGTGAGCAGTTCTTC
CAISPLAGGRSEQFF
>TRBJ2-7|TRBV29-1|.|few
TGCAGCGCCACTACTTTCTACGGCTACGAGCAGTACTTC
CSATTFYGYEQYF
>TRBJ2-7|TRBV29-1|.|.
TGCAGCGTTGGCAACACCCACGAGCAGTACTTC
CSVGNTHEQYF
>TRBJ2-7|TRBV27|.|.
TGTGCCAGCAGTGTACAGTGTTGCTCCTACGAGCAGTACTTC
CASSVQCCSYEQYF
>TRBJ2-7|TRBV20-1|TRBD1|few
TGCAGTGCTTACGCAGGGGGCCTCTCCTACGAGCAGTACTTC
CSAYAGGLSYEQYF
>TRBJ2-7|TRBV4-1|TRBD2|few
TGCGCCAGCAGCCTATCTAGCGGGAGGGACACCTACGAGCAGTACTTC
CASSLSSGRDTYEQYF
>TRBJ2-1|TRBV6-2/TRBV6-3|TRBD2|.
TGTGCCAGCAGACCCCGTCCCCGCGTCCTAGCGGGGCTCAATGAGCAGTTCTTC
CASRPRPRVLAGLNEQFF
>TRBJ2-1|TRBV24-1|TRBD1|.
TGTGCCACCTCCAGGACAGGGAGCAACAATGAGCAGTTCTTC
CATSRTGSNNEQFF
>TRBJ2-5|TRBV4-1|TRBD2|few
TGCGCCAGCAGCCAAGATTTGGCTAGCGGGAGTCGAGAGACCCAGTACTTC
CASSQDLASGSRETQYF
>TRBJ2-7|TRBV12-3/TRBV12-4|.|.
TGTGCCAGCAGCCCCGGACAAATCTACGAGCAGTACTTC
CASSPGQIYEQYF
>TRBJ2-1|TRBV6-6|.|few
TGTGCCAGCAGCAAGGACTGGAGCTCCTACAATGAGCAGTTCTTC
CASSKDWSSYNEQFF
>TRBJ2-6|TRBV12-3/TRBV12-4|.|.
TGTGCCAGCAGTTGGGGATGGACGGAGCTGAACTCGGGGGCCAACGTCCTGACTTTC
CASSWGWTELNSGANVLTF
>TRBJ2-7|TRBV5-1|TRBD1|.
TGCGCCAGCAGCTTGGTGGGACAGAGGTACGAGCAGTACTTC
CASSLVGQRYEQYF